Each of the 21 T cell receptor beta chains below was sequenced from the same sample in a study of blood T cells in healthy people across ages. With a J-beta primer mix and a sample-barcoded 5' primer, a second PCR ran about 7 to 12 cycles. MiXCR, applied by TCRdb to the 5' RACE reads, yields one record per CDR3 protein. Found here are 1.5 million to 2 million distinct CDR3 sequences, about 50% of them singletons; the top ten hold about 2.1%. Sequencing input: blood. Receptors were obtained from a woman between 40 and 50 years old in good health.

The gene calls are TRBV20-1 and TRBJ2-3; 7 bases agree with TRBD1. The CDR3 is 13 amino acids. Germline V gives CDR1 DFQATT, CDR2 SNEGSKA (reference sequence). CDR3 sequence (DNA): TGCATCCCCTCCCCCGAGGGGGCGGATACGCAGTATTTT. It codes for CIPSPEGADTQYF.

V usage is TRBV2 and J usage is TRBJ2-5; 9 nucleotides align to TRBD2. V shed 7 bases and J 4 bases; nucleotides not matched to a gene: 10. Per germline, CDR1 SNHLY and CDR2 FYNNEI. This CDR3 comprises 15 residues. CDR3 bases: TGTGCCAGCACCCAGGAGCGGGGGGTTGGAGAGACCCAGTACTTC. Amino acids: CASTQERGVGETQYF.

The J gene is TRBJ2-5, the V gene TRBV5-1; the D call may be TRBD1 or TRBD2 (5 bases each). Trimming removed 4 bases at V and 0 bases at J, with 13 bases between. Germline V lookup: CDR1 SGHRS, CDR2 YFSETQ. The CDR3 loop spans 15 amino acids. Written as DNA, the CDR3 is TGCGCCAGCAGCCCGATAGGGACGGACCAAGAGACCCAGTACTTC. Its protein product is CASSPIGTDQETQYF.

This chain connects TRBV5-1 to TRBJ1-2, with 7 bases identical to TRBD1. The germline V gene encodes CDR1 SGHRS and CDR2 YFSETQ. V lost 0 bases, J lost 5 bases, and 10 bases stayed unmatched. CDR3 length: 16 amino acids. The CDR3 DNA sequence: TGCGCCAGCAGCTTGGAACCTTCGGGGGGACAGTATGGCTACACCTTC. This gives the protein CASSLEPSGGQYGYTF.

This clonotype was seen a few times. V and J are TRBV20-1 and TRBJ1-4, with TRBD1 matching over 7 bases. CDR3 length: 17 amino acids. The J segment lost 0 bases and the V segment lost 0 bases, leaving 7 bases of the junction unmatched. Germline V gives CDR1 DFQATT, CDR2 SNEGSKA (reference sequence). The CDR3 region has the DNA TGCAGTGCTAGAGATCTGCACAGGGGACCAACTAATGAAAAACTGTTTTTT. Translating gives CSARDLHRGPTNEKLFF.

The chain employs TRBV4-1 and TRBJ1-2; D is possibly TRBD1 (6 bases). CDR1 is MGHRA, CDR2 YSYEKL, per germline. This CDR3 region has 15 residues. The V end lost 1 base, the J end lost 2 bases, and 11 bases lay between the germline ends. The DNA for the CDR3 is TGCGCCAGCAGCCAAGGGTCAGGGGCGAACTATGGCTACACCTTC. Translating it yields CASSQGSGANYGYTF.

CDR3 residues: CASSGRQGFSEQYF. CDR3 DNA: TGTGCCAGCAGCGGGAGGCAGGGATTTTCCGAGCAGTACTTC. The chain links TRBV27 to TRBJ2-7, with 7 positions matching TRBD2. Germline V gives CDR1 MNHEY, CDR2 SMNVEV (reference sequence). The V segment lost 6 bases and the J segment 6 bases; nucleotides outside the gene matches: 11. CDR3 length equals 14 residues.

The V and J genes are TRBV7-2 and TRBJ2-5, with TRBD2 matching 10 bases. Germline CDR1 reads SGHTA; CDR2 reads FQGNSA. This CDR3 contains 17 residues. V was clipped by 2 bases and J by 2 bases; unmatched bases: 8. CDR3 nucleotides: TGTGCCAGCAGCTTAATCGGCCAGCGGGGGGGACAAGAGACCCAGTACTTC. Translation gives CASSLIGQRGGQETQYF.

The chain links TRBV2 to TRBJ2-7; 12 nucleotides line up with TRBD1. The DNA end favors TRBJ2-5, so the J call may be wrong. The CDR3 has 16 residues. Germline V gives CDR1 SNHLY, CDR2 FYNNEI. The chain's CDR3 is CASSGGTGGLLETQYF. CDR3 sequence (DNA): TGTGCCAGCAGCGGGGGGACAGGGGGCCTACTGGAGACCCAGTACTTC.

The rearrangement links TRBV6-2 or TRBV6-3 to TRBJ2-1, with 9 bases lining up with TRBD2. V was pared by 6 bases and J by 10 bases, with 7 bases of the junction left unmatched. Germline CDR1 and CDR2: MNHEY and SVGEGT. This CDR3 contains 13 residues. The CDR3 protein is CASRTNSGGEQFF. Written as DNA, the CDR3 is TGTGCCAGCAGAACCAACAGCGGGGGGGAGCAGTTCTTC.

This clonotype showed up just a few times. The CDR3 protein is CSASKTLTQGTGANVLTF. CDR3 DNA: TGCAGTGCTTCAAAAACACTGACCCAGGGAACTGGGGCCAACGTCCTGACTTTC. This sequence joins TRBV20-1 and TRBJ2-6; TRBD1 might be the D (5 bases). Germline loops: CDR1 DFQATT, CDR2 SNEGSKA (reference sequence). The CDR3 runs to 18 residues. The germline V and J ends were trimmed by 5 bases and 2 bases, with 22 bases remaining between them.

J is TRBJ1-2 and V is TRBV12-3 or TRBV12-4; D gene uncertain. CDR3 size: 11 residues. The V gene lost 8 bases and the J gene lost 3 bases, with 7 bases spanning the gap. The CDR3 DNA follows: TGTGCCAGCGGCGGGGACTATGGCTACACCTTC. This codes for CASGGDYGYTF.

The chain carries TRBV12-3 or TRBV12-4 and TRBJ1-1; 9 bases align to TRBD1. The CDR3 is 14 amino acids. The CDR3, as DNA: TGTGGGTCACGGGGACAGGGTCGGCACACTGAAGCTTTCTTT. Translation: CGSRGQGRHTEAFF.

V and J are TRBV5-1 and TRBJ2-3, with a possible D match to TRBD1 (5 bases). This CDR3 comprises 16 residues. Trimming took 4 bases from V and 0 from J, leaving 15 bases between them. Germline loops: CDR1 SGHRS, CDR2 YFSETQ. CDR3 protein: CASSPPTVSSTDTQYF. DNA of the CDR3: TGCGCCAGCAGCCCTCCGACAGTCTCTAGCACAGATACGCAGTATTTT.

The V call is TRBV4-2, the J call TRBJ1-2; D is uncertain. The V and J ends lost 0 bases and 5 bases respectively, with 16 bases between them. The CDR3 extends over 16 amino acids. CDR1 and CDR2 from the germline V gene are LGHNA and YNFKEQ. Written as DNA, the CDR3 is TGTGCCAGCAGCCAAGATCGGGAATCCTTAGTGTATGGCTACACCTTC. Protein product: CASSQDRESLVYGYTF.

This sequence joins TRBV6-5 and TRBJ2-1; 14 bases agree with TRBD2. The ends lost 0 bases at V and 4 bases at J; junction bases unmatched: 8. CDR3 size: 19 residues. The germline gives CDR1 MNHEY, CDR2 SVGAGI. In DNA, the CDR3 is TGTGCCAGCAGTTACTCTTCCCCGGGACTAGCGGGGGAGTACAATGAGCAGTTCTTC. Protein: CASSYSSPGLAGEYNEQFF.

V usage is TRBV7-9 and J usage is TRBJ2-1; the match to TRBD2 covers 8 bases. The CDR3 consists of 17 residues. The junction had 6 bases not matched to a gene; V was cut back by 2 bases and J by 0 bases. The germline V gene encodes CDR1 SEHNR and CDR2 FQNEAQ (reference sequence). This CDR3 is CASSLSSSGPSYNEQFF. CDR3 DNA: TGTGCCAGCAGCTTATCCTCTAGCGGGCCCTCCTACAATGAGCAGTTCTTC. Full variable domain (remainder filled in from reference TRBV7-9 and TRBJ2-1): DTGVSQNPRHKITKRGQNVTFRCDPISEHNRLYWYRQTLGQGPEFLTYFQNEAQLEKSRLLSDRFSAERPKGSFSTLEIQRTEQGDSAMYLCASSLSSSGPSYNEQFFGPGTRLTVL.

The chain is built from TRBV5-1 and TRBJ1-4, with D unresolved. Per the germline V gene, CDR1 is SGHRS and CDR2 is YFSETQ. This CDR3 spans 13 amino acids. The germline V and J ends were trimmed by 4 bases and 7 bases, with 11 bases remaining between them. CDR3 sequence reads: CASSTGIGEKLFF. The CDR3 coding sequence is TGCGCCAGCAGCACGGGTATTGGTGAAAAACTGTTTTTT.

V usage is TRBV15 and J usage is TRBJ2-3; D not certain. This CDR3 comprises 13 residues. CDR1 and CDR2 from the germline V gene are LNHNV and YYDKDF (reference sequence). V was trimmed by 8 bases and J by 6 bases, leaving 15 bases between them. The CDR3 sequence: CATGLNSLDTQYF. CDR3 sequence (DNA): TGTGCCACCGGGTTGAACAGTTTGGATACGCAGTATTTT.

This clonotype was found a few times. Here the CDR3 DNA reads TGTGCCAGCAGCCAAGTGGTTGGGTTGGGCGAGCAGTACTTC. Protein sequence: CASSQVVGLGEQYF. The chain has TRBV3-1 and TRBJ2-7, with unresolved D. The germline gives CDR1 LGHDT, CDR2 YNNKEL (reference sequence). Trimming pared 1 base from V and 6 bases from J, leaving 13 bases between. CDR3 size: 14 residues.

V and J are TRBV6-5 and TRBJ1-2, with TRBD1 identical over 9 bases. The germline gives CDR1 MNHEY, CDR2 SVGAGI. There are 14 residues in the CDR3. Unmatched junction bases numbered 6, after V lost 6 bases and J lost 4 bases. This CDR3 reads CASRSGTGSYGYTF. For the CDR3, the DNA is TGTGCCAGCAGATCCGGGACAGGGTCCTATGGCTACACCTTC.